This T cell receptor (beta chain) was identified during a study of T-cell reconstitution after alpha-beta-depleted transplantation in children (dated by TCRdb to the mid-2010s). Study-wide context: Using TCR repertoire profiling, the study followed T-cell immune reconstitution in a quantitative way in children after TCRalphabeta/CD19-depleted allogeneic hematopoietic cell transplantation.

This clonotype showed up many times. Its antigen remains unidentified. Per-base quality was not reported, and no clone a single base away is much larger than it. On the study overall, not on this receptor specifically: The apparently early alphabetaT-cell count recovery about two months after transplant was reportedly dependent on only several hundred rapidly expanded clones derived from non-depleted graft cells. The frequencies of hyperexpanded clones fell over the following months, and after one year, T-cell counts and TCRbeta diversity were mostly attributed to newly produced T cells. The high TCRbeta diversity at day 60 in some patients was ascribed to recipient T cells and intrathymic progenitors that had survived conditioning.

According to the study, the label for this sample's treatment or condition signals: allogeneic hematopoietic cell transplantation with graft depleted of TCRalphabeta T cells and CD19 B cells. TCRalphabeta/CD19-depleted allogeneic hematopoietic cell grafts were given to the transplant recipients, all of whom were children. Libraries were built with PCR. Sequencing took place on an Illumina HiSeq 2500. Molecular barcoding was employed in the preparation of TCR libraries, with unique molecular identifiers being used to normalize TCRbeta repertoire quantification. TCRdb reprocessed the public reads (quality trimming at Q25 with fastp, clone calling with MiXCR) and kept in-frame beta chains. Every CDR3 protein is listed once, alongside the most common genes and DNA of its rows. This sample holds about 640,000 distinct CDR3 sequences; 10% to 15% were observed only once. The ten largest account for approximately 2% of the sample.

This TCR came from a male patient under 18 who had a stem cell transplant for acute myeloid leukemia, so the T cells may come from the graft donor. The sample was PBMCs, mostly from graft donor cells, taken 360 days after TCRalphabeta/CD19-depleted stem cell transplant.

The DNA reads as follows: TGTGCCAGCAAACGGGACTTTTCCTACGAGCAGTACTTC. The resulting protein is CASKRDFSYEQYF. The chain joins TRBV12-3 or TRBV12-4 to TRBJ2-7; the D gene is perhaps TRBD2, from 6 matching bases. The trim is 7 bases for V and 1 base for J, with a gap of 11 bases between the germline ends. Taken from cysteine to phenylalanine, the CDR3 has 13 residues. Just CDR3 DNA is preserved here, 39 bases in frame from base 1.